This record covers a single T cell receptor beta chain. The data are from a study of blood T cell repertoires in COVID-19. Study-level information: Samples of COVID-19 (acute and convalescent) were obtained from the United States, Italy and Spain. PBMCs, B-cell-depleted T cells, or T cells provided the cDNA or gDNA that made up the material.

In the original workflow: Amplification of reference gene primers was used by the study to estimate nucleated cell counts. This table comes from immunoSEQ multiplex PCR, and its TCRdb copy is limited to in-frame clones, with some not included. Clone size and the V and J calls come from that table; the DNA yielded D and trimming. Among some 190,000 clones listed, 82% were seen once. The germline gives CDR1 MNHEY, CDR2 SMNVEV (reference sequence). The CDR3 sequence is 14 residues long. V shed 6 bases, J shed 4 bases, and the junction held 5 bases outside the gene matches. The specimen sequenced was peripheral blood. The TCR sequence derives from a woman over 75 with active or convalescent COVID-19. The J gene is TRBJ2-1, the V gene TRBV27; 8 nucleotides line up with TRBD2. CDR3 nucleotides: TGTGCCAGCAGATCCTTAGCGGGGTACAATGAGCAGTTCTTC. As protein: CASRSLAGYNEQFF.